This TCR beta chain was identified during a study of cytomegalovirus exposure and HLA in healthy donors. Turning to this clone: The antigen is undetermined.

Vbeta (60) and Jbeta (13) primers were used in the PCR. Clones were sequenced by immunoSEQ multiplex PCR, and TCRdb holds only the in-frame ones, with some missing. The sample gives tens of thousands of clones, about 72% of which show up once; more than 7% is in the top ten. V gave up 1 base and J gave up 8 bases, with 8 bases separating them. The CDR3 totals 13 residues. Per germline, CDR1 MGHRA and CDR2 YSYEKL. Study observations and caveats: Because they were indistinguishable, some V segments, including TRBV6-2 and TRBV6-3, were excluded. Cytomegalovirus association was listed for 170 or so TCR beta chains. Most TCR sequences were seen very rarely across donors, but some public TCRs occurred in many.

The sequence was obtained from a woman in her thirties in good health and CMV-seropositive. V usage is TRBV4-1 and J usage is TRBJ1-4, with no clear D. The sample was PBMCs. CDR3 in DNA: TGCGCCAGCAGCCAAGCCCAAGAGGAAAAACTGTTTTTT. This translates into CASSQAQEEKLFF.